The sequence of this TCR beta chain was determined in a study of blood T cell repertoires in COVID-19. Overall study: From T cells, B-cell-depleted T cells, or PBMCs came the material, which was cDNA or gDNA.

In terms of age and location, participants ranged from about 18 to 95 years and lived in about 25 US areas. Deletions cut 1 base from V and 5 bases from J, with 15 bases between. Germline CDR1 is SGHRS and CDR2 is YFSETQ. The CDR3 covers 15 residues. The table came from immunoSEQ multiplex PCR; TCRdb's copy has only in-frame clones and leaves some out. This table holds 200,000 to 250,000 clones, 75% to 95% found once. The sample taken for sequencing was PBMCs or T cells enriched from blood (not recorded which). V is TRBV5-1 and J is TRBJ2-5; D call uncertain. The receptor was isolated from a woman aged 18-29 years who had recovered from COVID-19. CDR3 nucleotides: TGCGCCAGCAGCTTGCATCATCCAGCCAGGGAGACCCAGTACTTC. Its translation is CASSLHHPARETQYF. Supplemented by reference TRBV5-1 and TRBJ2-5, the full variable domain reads KAGVTQTPRYLIKTRGQQVTLSCSPISGHRSVSWYQQTPGQGLQFLFEYFSETQRNKGNFPGRFSGRQFSNSRSEMNVSTLELGDSALYLCASSLHHPARETQYFGPGTRLLVL.